This is a list of T cell receptor beta chains from one sample in a study of T cell changes during pregnancy in multiple sclerosis. Repertoires were generated with immunoSEQ multiplex PCR, while TCRdb's copy carries only in-frame clones and drops some. The sample has some 29,000 clones, 80% to 90% seen once. The specimen comprised CD8+ T cells from peripheral blood mononuclear cells, sampled before pregnancy. The receptors here all came from a female donor with multiple sclerosis, enrolled in a pregnancy study. The CDR3 runs from the conserved cysteine through the conserved F or W. The D gene is left open where the match is weak. Not every row has a clone size; where given, it reads once, few, many or a size class.

J	size	D	V	DNA	CDR3
TRBJ2-3	once	TRBD2	TRBV6-1	TGTGCCAGCAGTGAAGCGCCCGCGGGAGGGCCCACAGATACGCAGTATTTT	CASSEAPAGGPTDTQYF
TRBJ1-2	NA	NA	TRBV27	TGTGCCAGCAGTCCCGTTGGTGGGGGCGCCGATGGCTACACCTTC	CASSPVGGGADGYTF
TRBJ1-6	NA	NA	TRBV19	TGTGCCAGTAGTATAAGCGGGGGCCTAAATTCACCCCTCCACTTT	CASSISGGLNSPLHF
TRBJ1-1	NA	NA	TRBV13	TGTGCCAGCAGCTCCCTAACAGGGATTGTAACTGAAGCTTTCTTT	CASSSLTGIVTEAFF
TRBJ2-1	NA	TRBD2	TRBV27	TGTGCCAGCAGTTTTCGGACTAGCGGTGATGATGAGCAGTTCTTC	CASSFRTSGDDEQFF
TRBJ2-7	NA	TRBD2	TRBV11-2	TGTGCCAGCAGCTTCTCACTAGCGGGGGACGACGAGCAGTACTTC	CASSFSLAGDDEQYF
TRBJ2-7	NA	NA	TRBV14	TGTGCCAGCAGCCATGTTTCTGGGAGCGAGCAGTACTTC	CASSHVSGSEQYF
TRBJ2-5	NA	NA	TRBV21-1	TGTGCCAGACCCCCGGGACAGGGACTTCCCCTCGGGACCCAGTACTTC	CARPPGQGLPLGTQYF
TRBJ2-1	NA	TRBD2	TRBV5-1	TGCGCCAGCAGCTTGGCCGGAGGCGGGAGGGCCACCTACAATGAGCAGTTCTTC	CASSLAGGGRATYNEQFF
TRBJ1-1	once	TRBD1	TRBV7-3	TGTGCCAGCAGCGTCTCAGGGGGACTGGGTACTGAAGCTTTCTTT	CASSVSGGLGTEAFF
TRBJ2-6	NA	NA	TRBV7-9	TGTGCCAGCAGCCCCAAGGGGCCTGGCGGGAGGGCCAACGTCCTGACTTTC	CASSPKGPGGRANVLTF
TRBJ2-7	NA	NA	TRBV27	TGTGCCAGCGGTAGCGGCGTCGAGGCCGAGCAGTACTTC	CASGSGVEAEQYF
TRBJ2-1	NA	TRBD2	TRBV5-1	TGCGCCAGCAGTCTAGCGGACTCCTACAATGAGCAGTTCTTC	CASSLADSYNEQFF
TRBJ2-7	NA	NA	TRBV7-8	TGTGCCAGCAGCTTTGGGACCGGGAGCTCCTACGAGCAGTACTTC	CASSFGTGSSYEQYF
TRBJ1-1	many	NA	TRBV19	TGTGCCAGTTATCAAGACCTCCAAGGGGGATACACTGAAGCTTTCTTT	CASYQDLQGGYTEAFF
TRBJ1-1	NA	TRBD1	TRBV7-8	TGTGCCAGCAGCCCAAGGGGGCACACTGAAGCTTTCTTT	CASSPRGHTEAFF